The rows below give T cell receptor beta chains drawn from one sample of a study of technical replicates of blood from a few donors. Here immunoSEQ multiplex PCR was the method, and the copy in TCRdb shows in-frame clones only, minus some. Among more than 90,000 clones listed, almost 96% were seen once. Sequencing was performed on T cells isolated from PBMCs. All receptors derive from a human donor in good health. Each CDR3 is given with its conserved first and last residue. Fields, in order: V gene, J gene, D gene, CDR3 protein. D genes are given only for firm matches.

TRBV6-5,TRBJ2-7,TRBD1,CASSSDHRGLGEQYF
TRBV7-2,TRBJ2-1,TRBD2,CASSSGGRAYNEQFF
TRBV11-2,TRBJ2-7,.,CASSLEDTTYEQYF
TRBV11-2,TRBJ1-6,.,CASSRTGTENSPLHF
TRBV19,TRBJ2-3,.,CASSLTGDTQYF
TRBV4-1,TRBJ2-7,.,CASSDGVYEQYF
TRBV18,TRBJ2-5,TRBD2,CASSIDTSGVETQYF
TRBV6-6,TRBJ1-2,TRBD1,CASRQTGTGDPRGYTF
TRBV5-1,TRBJ1-1,.,CASSFQGRSGGDTEAFF
TRBV5-1,TRBJ1-2,.,CASSLEAGVGDGYTF
TRBV7-6,TRBJ2-3,TRBD1,CASSFLPGQREDDTQYF
TRBV10-1,TRBJ1-2,.,CASSQDTNYGYTF
TRBV2,TRBJ2-1,.,CASDDRQGSNEQFF
TRBV5-1,TRBJ2-7,.,CASSYGYEQYF
TRBV18,TRBJ2-3,TRBD2,CASSLSLAGGTSTDTQYF
TRBV4-1,TRBJ2-5,TRBD1,CASSPDRGTGETQYF
TRBV7-9,TRBJ2-1,TRBD2,CASSFILAGGFEQFF
TRBV19,TRBJ1-4,.,CASSISDWKGNEKLFF
TRBV2,TRBJ1-6,.,CASNGRGLSYNSPLHF
TRBV11-2,TRBJ2-3,TRBD2,CASSLLAGGNTDTQYF
TRBV25-1,TRBJ2-1,.,CASRRQGSERGTYNEQFF
TRBV5-4,TRBJ2-6,TRBD1,CASSLLGQFRSGANVLTF
TRBV4-1,TRBJ1-1,.,CASSQIQGGTEAFF
TRBV2,TRBJ2-7,TRBD1,CASIGTGTYEQYF
TRBV19,TRBJ2-5,TRBD2,CASTATSWGETQYF
TRBV7-9,TRBJ1-5,.,CASSSGNQPQHF
TRBV2,TRBJ1-2,TRBD1,CASSEEGQGWRGYTF
TRBV4-1,TRBJ1-1,.,CASSQDHGEITEAFF
TRBV5-4,TRBJ2-7,TRBD2,CASSLFASGGTYEQYF
TRBV11-2,TRBJ1-4,.,CASSLVWGENEKLFF
TRBV13,TRBJ2-1,TRBD2,CASSFFAGTSGGLAGYNEQFF
TRBV29-1,TRBJ1-1,.,CSGNQGSTEAFF
TRBV11-2,TRBJ2-3,TRBD2,CASSPFSDHSGTQYF
TRBV30,TRBJ2-7,.,CAWSSDSYEQYF
TRBV9,TRBJ2-2,.,CASSVVERGNTGELFF
TRBV4-1,TRBJ2-2,TRBD2,CASSQGLAGIGGELFF
TRBV21-1,TRBJ2-7,.,CASNHRLAGRYEQYF